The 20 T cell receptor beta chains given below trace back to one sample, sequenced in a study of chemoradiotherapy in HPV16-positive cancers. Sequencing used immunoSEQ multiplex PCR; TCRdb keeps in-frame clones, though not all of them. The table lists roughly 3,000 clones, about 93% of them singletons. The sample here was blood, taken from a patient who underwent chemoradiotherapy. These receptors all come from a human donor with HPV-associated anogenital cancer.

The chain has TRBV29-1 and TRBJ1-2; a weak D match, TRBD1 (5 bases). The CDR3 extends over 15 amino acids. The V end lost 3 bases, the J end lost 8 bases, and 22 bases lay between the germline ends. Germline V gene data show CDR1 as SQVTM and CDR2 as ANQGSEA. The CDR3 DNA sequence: TGCAGCGTTGAGGCCGAGAAGGGGTTCACCCAGGGCTACACCTTC. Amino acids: CSVEAEKGFTQGYTF.

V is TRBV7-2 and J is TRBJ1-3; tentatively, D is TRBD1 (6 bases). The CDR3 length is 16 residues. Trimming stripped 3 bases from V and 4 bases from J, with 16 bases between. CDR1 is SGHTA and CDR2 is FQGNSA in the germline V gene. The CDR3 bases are TGTGCCAGCAGCTTTAGAGGGGGGGGGCCGGGAAACACCATATATTTT. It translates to CASSFRGGGPGNTIYF. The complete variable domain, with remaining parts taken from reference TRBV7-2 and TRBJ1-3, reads GAGVSQSPSNKVTEKGKDVELRCDPISGHTALYWYRQSLGQGLEFLIYFQGNSAPDKSGLPSDRFSAERTGGSVSTLTIQRTQQEDSAVYLCASSFRGGGPGNTIYFGEGSWLTVV.

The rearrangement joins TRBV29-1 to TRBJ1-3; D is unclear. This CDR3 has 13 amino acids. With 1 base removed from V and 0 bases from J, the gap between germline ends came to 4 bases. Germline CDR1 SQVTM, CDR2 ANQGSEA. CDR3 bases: TGCAGCGTTGAAGGGGACTCTGGAAACACCATATATTTT. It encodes CSVEGDSGNTIYF. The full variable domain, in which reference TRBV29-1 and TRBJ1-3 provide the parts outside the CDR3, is SAVISQKPSRDICQRGTSLTIQCQVDSQVTMMFWYRQQPGQSLTLIATANQGSEATYESGFVIDKFPISRPNLTFSTLTVSNMSPEDSSIYLCSVEGDSGNTIYFGEGSWLTVV.

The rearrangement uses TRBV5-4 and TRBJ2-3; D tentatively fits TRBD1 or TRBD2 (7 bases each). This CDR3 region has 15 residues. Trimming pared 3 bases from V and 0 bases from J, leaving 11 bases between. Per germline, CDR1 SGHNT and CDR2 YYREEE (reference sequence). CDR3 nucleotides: TGTGCCAGCAGCTCGGGGGGACAGAGCACAGATACGCAGTATTTT. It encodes CASSSGGQSTDTQYF.

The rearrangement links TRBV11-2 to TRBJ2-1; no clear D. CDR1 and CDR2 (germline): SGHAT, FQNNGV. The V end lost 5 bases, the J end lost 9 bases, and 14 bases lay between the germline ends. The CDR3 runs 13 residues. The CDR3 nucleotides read TGTGCCAGCAGCCCCGATTCACCCGGTGAGCAGTTCTTC. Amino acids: CASSPDSPGEQFF.

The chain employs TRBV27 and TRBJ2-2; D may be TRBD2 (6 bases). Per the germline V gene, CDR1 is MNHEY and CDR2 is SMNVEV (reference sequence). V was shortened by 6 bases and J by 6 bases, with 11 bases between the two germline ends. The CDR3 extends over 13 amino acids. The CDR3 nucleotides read TGTGCCAGCAGCCCATGGAGGGCCGGGGAGCTGTTTTTT. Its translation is CASSPWRAGELFF.

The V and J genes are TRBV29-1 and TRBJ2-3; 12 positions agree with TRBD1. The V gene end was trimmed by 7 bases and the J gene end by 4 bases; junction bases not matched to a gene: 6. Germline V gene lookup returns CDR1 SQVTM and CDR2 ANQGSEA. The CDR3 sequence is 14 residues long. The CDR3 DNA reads TGCAGCGCGTGGGACAGGGGGCCCCCAGATACGCAGTATTTT. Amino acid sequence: CSAWDRGPPDTQYF.

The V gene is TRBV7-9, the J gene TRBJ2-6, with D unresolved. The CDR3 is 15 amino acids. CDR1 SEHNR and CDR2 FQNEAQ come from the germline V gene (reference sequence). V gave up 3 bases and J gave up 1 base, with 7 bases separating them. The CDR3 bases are TGTGCCAGCAGCTTCCCCCTATCTGGGGCCAACGTCCTGACTTTC. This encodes CASSFPLSGANVLTF.

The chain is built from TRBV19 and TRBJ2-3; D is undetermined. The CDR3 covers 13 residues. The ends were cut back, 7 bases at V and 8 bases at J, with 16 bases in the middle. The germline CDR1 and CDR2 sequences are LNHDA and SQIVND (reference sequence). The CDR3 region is CASTPSKSATQYF. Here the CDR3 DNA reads TGTGCCAGTACCCCTTCAAAAAGTGCTACGCAGTATTTT.

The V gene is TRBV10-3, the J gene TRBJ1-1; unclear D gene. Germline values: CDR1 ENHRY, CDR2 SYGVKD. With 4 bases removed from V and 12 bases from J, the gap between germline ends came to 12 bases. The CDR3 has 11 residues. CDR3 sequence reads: CAISAGGRTFF. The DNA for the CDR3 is TGTGCCATCAGTGCGGGAGGGCGGACTTTCTTT.

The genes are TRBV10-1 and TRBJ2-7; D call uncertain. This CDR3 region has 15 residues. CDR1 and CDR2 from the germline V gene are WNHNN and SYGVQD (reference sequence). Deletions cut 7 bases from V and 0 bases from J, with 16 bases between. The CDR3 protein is CASTKERESSYEQYF. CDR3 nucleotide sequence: TGCGCCAGCACCAAGGAGAGAGAGAGCTCCTACGAGCAGTACTTC.

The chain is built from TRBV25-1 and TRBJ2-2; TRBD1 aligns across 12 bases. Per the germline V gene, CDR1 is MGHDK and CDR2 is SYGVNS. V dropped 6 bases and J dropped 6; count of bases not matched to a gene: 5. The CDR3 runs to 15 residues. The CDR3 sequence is CASRSGTGGSGELFF. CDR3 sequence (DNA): TGTGCCAGCAGATCCGGGACAGGGGGCTCCGGGGAGCTGTTTTTT.

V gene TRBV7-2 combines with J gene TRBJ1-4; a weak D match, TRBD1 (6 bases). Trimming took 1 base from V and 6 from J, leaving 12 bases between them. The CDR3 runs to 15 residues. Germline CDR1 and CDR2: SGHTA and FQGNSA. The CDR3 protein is CASSLVRGAYEKLFF. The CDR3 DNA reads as TGTGCCAGCAGCTTAGTACGGGGGGCATATGAAAAACTGTTTTTT.

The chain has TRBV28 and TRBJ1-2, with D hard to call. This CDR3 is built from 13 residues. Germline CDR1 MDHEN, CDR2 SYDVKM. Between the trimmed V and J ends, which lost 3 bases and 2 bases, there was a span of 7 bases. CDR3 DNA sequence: TGTGCCAGCAGTTTGGCACACAACTATGGCTACACCTTC. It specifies CASSLAHNYGYTF.

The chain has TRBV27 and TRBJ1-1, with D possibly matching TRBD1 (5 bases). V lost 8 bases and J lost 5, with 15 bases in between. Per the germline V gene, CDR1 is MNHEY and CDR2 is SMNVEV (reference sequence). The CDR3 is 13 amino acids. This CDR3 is CASSTGRRTEAFF. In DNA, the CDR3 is TGTGCCAGCTCTACGGGGCGTAGGACTGAAGCTTTCTTT.

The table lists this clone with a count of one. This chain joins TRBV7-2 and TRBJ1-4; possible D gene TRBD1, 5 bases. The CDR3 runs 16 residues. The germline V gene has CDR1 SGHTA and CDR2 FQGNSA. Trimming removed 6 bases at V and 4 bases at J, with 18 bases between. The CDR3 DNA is TGTGCCAGCAGACTACACTCCGGGGGTGGTAATGAAAAACTGTTTTTT. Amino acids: CASRLHSGGGNEKLFF. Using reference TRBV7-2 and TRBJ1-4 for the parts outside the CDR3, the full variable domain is GAGVSQSPSNKVTEKGKDVELRCDPISGHTALYWYRQSLGQGLEFLIYFQGNSAPDKSGLPSDRFSAERTGGSVSTLTIQRTQQEDSAVYLCASRLHSGGGNEKLFFGSGTQLSVL.

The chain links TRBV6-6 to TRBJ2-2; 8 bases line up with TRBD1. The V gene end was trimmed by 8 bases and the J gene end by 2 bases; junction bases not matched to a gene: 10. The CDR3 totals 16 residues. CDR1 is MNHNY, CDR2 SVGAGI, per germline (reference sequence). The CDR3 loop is CASVSGGILNTGELFF. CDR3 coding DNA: TGTGCCAGCGTATCAGGGGGCATCCTAAACACCGGGGAGCTGTTTTTT.

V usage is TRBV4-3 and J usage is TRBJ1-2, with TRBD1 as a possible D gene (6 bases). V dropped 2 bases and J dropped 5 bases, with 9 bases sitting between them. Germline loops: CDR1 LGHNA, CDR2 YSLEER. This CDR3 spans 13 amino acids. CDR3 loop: CASSQSGVYGYTF. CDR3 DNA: TGCGCCAGCAGCCAATCAGGGGTTTATGGCTACACCTTC.

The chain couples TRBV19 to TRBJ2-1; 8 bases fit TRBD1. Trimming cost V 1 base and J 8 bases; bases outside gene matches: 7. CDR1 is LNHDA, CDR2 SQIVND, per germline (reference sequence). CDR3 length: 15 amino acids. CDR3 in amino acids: CASSIAQGAGHEQFF. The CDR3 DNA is TGTGCCAGTAGTATAGCGCAGGGGGCCGGGCATGAGCAGTTCTTC.

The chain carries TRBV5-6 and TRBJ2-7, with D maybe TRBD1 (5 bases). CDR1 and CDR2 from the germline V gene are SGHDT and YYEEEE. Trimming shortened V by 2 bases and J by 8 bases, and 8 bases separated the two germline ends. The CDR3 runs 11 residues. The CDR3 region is CASSFRQQQYF. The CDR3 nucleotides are TGTGCCAGCAGCTTTAGACAGCAGCAGTACTTC.